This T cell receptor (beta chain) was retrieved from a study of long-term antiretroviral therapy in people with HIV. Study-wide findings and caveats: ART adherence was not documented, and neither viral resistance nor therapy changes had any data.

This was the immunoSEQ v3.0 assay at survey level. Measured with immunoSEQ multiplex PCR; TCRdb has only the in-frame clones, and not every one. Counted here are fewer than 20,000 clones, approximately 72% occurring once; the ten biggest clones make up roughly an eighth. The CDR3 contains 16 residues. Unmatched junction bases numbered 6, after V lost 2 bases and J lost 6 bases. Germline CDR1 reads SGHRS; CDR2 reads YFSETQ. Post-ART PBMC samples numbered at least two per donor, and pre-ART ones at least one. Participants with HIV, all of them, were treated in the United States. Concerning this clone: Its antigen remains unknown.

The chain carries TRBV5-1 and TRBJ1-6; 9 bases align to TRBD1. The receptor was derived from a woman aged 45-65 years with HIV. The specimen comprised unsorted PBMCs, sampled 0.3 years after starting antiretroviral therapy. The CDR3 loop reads CASSFQTQGANSPLHF. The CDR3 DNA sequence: TGCGCCAGCAGCTTCCAGACACAGGGGGCTAATTCACCCCTCCACTTT.